This is a list of T cell receptor beta chains from one sample in a study of breast tumors, draining lymph nodes, adjacent tissues. Via MiXCR, TCRdb re-called the multiplex PCR reads, giving one row per CDR3 protein. The table lists around 290,000 distinct CDR3 sequences, 30% to 35% of them singletons. Sequencing input: axillary lymph node tissue. The source of these receptors is a female donor with breast cancer. Some clones in this sample may be carry-over from other donors' samples. Both conserved end residues are part of each CDR3. The D gene is left open where the match is weak. The size field is filled for only some rows; it gives once, few, many or a size class.

V gene: TRBV6-5
clone size: many
J gene: TRBJ2-3
CDR3 length: 16
D gene: NA
CDR3 DNA: TGTGCCAGCAGTTATAGCGCGGCCTATGTCACAGATACGCAGTATTTT
CDR3 protein: CASSYSAAYVTDTQYF

V gene: TRBV4-1
clone size: many
J gene: TRBJ2-3
CDR3 length: 16
D gene: TRBD1
CDR3 DNA: TGCGCCAGCAGCCACGTCCGACAGGGAGGCACAGATACGCAGTATTTT
CDR3 protein: CASSHVRQGGTDTQYF

V gene: TRBV6-1
clone size: few
J gene: TRBJ2-1
CDR3 length: 20
D gene: TRBD2
CDR3 DNA: TGTGCCAGCAGTGTATCAGGGACTAGCGGGAGTTGGGGATCATACAATGAGCAGTTCTTC
CDR3 protein: CASSVSGTSGSWGSYNEQFF

V gene: TRBV11-1
clone size: many
J gene: TRBJ2-5
CDR3 length: 11
D gene: NA
CDR3 DNA: TGTGCCAGCAGACTGTCCGACACCCAGTACTTC
CDR3 protein: CASRLSDTQYF

V gene: TRBV7-8
clone size: many
J gene: TRBJ2-7
CDR3 length: 17
D gene: NA
CDR3 DNA: TGTGCCAGCAGCCCCTTATCCACAGGGCCTAGCTCCTACGAGCAGTACTTC
CDR3 protein: CASSPLSTGPSSYEQYF

V gene: TRBV20-1
clone size: many
J gene: TRBJ2-5
CDR3 length: 14
D gene: TRBD2
CDR3 DNA: TGCAGTATAACGGGGCGGGAGGTTTGGGAGACCCAGTACTTC
CDR3 protein: CSITGREVWETQYF

V gene: TRBV7-9
clone size: many
J gene: TRBJ2-3
CDR3 length: 13
D gene: NA
CDR3 DNA: TGTGCCAGCAGCTTAGCCTCTACAGATACGCAGTATTTT
CDR3 protein: CASSLASTDTQYF

V gene: TRBV4-1
clone size: NA
J gene: TRBJ2-3
CDR3 length: 18
D gene: TRBD2
CDR3 DNA: TGCGCCAGCAGCCAAGATTCAGCGGGGGGCGGGGTCACAGATACGCAGTATTTT
CDR3 protein: CASSQDSAGGGVTDTQYF

V gene: TRBV5-6
clone size: many
J gene: TRBJ2-5
CDR3 length: 15
D gene: TRBD2
CDR3 DNA: TGTGCCAGCAGTCCTCTAGCGGGATGGAAAGAGACCCAGTACTTC
CDR3 protein: CASSPLAGWKETQYF

V gene: TRBV4-3
clone size: many
J gene: TRBJ2-3
CDR3 length: 16
D gene: TRBD2
CDR3 DNA: TGCGCCAGCAGCCAAGATGCGGGAGATTTGAGAGATACGCAGTATTTT
CDR3 protein: CASSQDAGDLRDTQYF

V gene: TRBV11-3
clone size: many
J gene: TRBJ2-5
CDR3 length: 16
D gene: NA
CDR3 DNA: TGTGCCAGCAGCCGACACCCGACTAGTGATGGAGAGACCCAGTACTTC
CDR3 protein: CASSRHPTSDGETQYF

V gene: TRBV20-1
clone size: few
J gene: TRBJ2-5
CDR3 length: 14
D gene: TRBD1
CDR3 DNA: TGCAGTGCTAGGGAGGTACAGGGGGCGGAGACCCAGTACTTC
CDR3 protein: CSAREVQGAETQYF

V gene: TRBV5-1
clone size: many
J gene: TRBJ2-5
CDR3 length: 14
D gene: NA
CDR3 DNA: TGCGCCAGCAGCCCAAGACAACGAAAAGAGACCCAGTACTTC
CDR3 protein: CASSPRQRKETQYF

V gene: TRBV24-1
clone size: NA
J gene: TRBJ1-2
CDR3 length: 13
D gene: NA
CDR3 DNA: TGTGCCACCAGTGGTATATCGGGGTCTGGCTACACCTTC
CDR3 protein: CATSGISGSGYTF

V gene: TRBV10-2
clone size: many
J gene: TRBJ1-6
CDR3 length: 16
D gene: TRBD1
CDR3 DNA: TGCGCCAGCAGTTACCGTTTGAGGGGGCCTAATTCACCCCTCCACTTT
CDR3 protein: CASSYRLRGPNSPLHF

V gene: TRBV28
clone size: NA
J gene: TRBJ2-1
CDR3 length: 12
D gene: TRBD1
CDR3 DNA: TGTGCCAGCAGTTTATTACAGGGGCGGCAGTTCTTC
CDR3 protein: CASSLLQGRQFF

V gene: TRBV12-3/TRBV12-4
clone size: many
J gene: TRBJ2-3
CDR3 length: 13
D gene: NA
CDR3 DNA: TGTGCCAGCAGTTTAGACCCCACAGATACGCAGTATTTT
CDR3 protein: CASSLDPTDTQYF

V gene: TRBV7-9
clone size: many
J gene: TRBJ2-3
CDR3 length: 16
D gene: TRBD2
CDR3 DNA: TGTGCCAGCAGCTCCGAGCGGGACGGGTACACAGATACGCAGTATTTT
CDR3 protein: CASSSERDGYTDTQYF

V gene: TRBV28
clone size: many
J gene: TRBJ1-6
CDR3 length: 15
D gene: TRBD1
CDR3 DNA: TGTGCCAGCAGGCAAACCGGGACAGGGAATTCACCCCTCCACTTT
CDR3 protein: CASRQTGTGNSPLHF